This T cell receptor beta chain derives from a study of blood T cell repertoires in COVID-19. Here immunoSEQ multiplex PCR was the method, and the copy in TCRdb shows in-frame clones only, minus some. The sample yields roughly 200,000 clones, 85% to 95% seen once. CDR1 is WSHSY and CDR2 is SAAADI in the germline V gene. The V and J ends lost 8 bases and 0 bases respectively, with 10 bases between them. The CDR3 contains 13 residues. The receptor comes from a man in his thirties or forties with COVID-19, enrolled during active disease. The V and J genes are TRBV10-2 and TRBJ2-5, with D tentatively TRBD1 (6 bases). The sequencing sample was made of peripheral blood. The CDR3 sequence: CASGTGHQETQYF. The CDR3 DNA reads TGCGCCAGCGGTACAGGGCACCAAGAGACCCAGTACTTC.